These 28 T cell receptor beta chains were all obtained from the same sample, sequenced in a study of blood T cells in healthy people across ages. It was with a sample-barcoded 5' primer and a J-beta primer mix that a second PCR of about 6 to 12 cycles was run. TCRdb used MiXCR to reprocess the 5' RACE reads, holding one entry per CDR3 protein. Among just over 1 million distinct CDR3 sequences listed, roughly 45% were seen once. Sequenced sample: blood. The receptor set was obtained from a woman in her fifties or sixties in good health.

This clonotype was found a few times. This chain uses TRBV11-2 with TRBJ2-7; the D gene could be TRBD1 or TRBD2 (6 bases each). The J call may be wrong; the DNA end is better matched by TRBJ2-5. There are 16 residues in the CDR3. CDR1 is SGHAT, CDR2 FQNNGV, per germline. This CDR3 is CASSPAPLGGQETQYF. The CDR3 DNA reads as TGTGCCAGCAGCCCCGCCCCGTTAGGGGGGCAGGAGACCCAGTACTTC.

The V call is TRBV10-3, the J call TRBJ2-7; no firm D call. The germline CDR1 and CDR2 sequences are ENHRY and SYGVKD. V was cut by 2 bases and J by 0 bases, with 8 bases left in between. This CDR3 comprises 14 residues. In DNA, the CDR3 is TGTGCCATCAGTGAGCTCCTAAGCTCCTACGAGCAGTACTTC. Its translation: CAISELLSSYEQYF.

The table lists this clonotype with a few counts. The rearrangement links TRBV11-3 to TRBJ2-1; tentative D call: TRBD2 (7 bases). This CDR3 comprises 16 residues. Trimming removed 0 bases from V and 7 bases from J, with 16 bases in between. Germline CDR1 reads SGHNT; CDR2 reads YENEEA. The CDR3: CASSLEGGSRGNEQFF. The CDR3 DNA is TGTGCCAGCAGCTTAGAGGGCGGGAGTAGGGGGAATGAGCAGTTCTTC.

The V gene is TRBV5-1, the J gene TRBJ2-3; TRBD1 agrees at 7 bases. V trimming: 3 bases; J trimming: 5 bases; junction bases outside the gene matches: 12. The CDR3 length is 16 residues. The germline V gene encodes CDR1 SGHRS and CDR2 YFSETQ. CDR3 residues: CASSSTGTAPGDTQYF. The CDR3 DNA follows: TGCGCCAGCAGCTCTACTGGGACAGCGCCAGGAGATACGCAGTATTTT.

The chain couples TRBV7-9 to TRBJ2-1; either TRBD1 or TRBD2 may fit D (5 bases each). This CDR3 region has 13 residues. Germline CDR1 is SEHNR and CDR2 is FQNEAQ (reference sequence). The ends were cut back, 5 bases at V and 10 bases at J, with 15 bases in the middle. In DNA form, the CDR3 reads TGTGCCAGCAGCATCGGGACCGTCGGCGAGCAGTTCTTC. It encodes CASSIGTVGEQFF.

The V and J genes are TRBV7-9 and TRBJ2-1; perhaps TRBD2 as D (5 bases). This CDR3 comprises 15 residues. The V end lost 0 bases, the J end lost 3 bases, and 9 bases lay between the germline ends. The germline V gene encodes CDR1 SEHNR and CDR2 FQNEAQ (reference sequence). DNA of the CDR3: TGTGCCAGCAGCTTAGCGTCGGGATTCTACAATGAGCAGTTCTTC. Its protein product is CASSLASGFYNEQFF.

This clonotype was seen a few times. This chain joins TRBV12-3 or TRBV12-4 and TRBJ2-1; TRBD2 matches 9 bases. After removal of 6 bases from V and 9 bases from J, the junction contained 12 bases not matched to a gene. The CDR3 is 15 amino acids. CDR3 protein: CASSPSGLALGEQFF. Written as DNA, the CDR3 is TGTGCCAGCAGCCCTTCCGGACTAGCGCTCGGTGAGCAGTTCTTC.

CDR3 DNA sequence: TGTGCCAGCAGTTTAACAGGGATGCGTGGCTACACCTTC. Its protein product is CASSLTGMRGYTF. The V call is TRBV27, the J call TRBJ1-2; a possible D gene is TRBD1 (6 bases). Trimming cost V 2 bases and J 7 bases, with 11 bases left between them. The CDR3 is 13 residues long. Germline loops: CDR1 MNHEY, CDR2 SMNVEV (reference sequence).

This clonotype was detected only a few times. The V call is TRBV20-1, the J call TRBJ2-4, with 8 bases that match TRBD2. This CDR3 comprises 14 residues. The germline CDR1 and CDR2 sequences are DFQATT and SNEGSKA (reference sequence). The J segment lost 2 bases and the V segment lost 7 bases, leaving 7 bases of the junction unmatched. The DNA for the CDR3 is TGCAGTGTAAGGGCGGGGGGCTCCAAAAACATTCAGTACTTC. It yields the protein CSVRAGGSKNIQYF.

V and J are TRBV2 and TRBJ2-7; D possibly corresponds to TRBD1 (6 bases). This CDR3 is 15 amino acids long. Per germline, CDR1 SNHLY and CDR2 FYNNEI. V was pared by 6 bases and J by 0 bases, with 15 bases between. The CDR3 DNA sequence: TGTGCCAGCAGCCAGGACCGGACAGTCTCCTACGAGCAGTACTTC. It specifies CASSQDRTVSYEQYF.

V is TRBV4-2 and J is TRBJ2-5, with unresolved D. CDR3 size: 15 residues. The germline V and J ends were trimmed by 2 bases and 0 bases, with 10 bases remaining between them. Germline V gene data show CDR1 as LGHNA and CDR2 as YNFKEQ. CDR3 sequence (DNA): TGTGCCAGCAGCCAAAATCCAGGTGACCAAGAGACCCAGTACTTC. This sequence encodes CASSQNPGDQETQYF.

This clonotype came up once. This CDR3 reads CSVDGTSGSPGDEQFF. The CDR3 coding sequence is TGCAGCGTTGACGGGACTAGCGGGAGTCCCGGGGATGAGCAGTTCTTC. The J gene is TRBJ2-1, the V gene TRBV29-1; TRBD2 aligns across 14 bases. The CDR3 spans 16 residues. Unmatched junction bases numbered 9, after V lost 3 bases and J lost 8 bases. Germline assignment: CDR1 SQVTM and CDR2 ANQGSEA.

This clonotype was detected a few times. The CDR3 here is CASGTGDNEQFF. The CDR3 coding sequence is TGTGCCAGCGGGACAGGGGACAATGAGCAGTTCTTC. The chain uses TRBV12-3 or TRBV12-4 and TRBJ2-1; 10 positions agree with TRBD1. V shed 8 bases and J 5 bases; nucleotides not matched to a gene: 0. There are 12 residues in the CDR3.

The gene calls are TRBV29-1 and TRBJ2-1; tentative D call: TRBD2 (6 bases). Germline CDR1 and CDR2: SQVTM and ANQGSEA. V was clipped by 7 bases and J by 2 bases, with 21 bases between them. The CDR3 is 16 residues long. Here the CDR3 reads CSAEPGLKGAYNEQFF. The CDR3 coding sequence is TGCAGCGCCGAACCGGGACTCAAAGGGGCCTACAATGAGCAGTTCTTC.

This chain links TRBV5-1 with TRBJ1-2; no reliable D call. CDR1 is SGHRS, CDR2 YFSETQ, per germline. This CDR3 comprises 17 residues. Trimming removed 0 bases at V and 2 bases at J, with 17 bases between. Here the CDR3 DNA reads TGCGCCAGCAGCTTGGAGGGCGTGGGGTCCGCCAACTATGGCTACACCTTC. This encodes CASSLEGVGSANYGYTF.

The chain recombines TRBV20-1 with TRBJ2-1; D uncertain. CDR3 length equals 13 residues. CDR1 and CDR2 (germline): DFQATT, SNEGSKA (reference sequence). Deletions cut 5 bases from V and 3 bases from J, with 11 bases between. The CDR3 DNA reads as TGCAGTGCTTCCCCTGGATTCTACAATGAGCAGTTCTTC. It is translated as CSASPGFYNEQFF.

In the case of this clonotype: A much larger clone lies one base from this, so it may be a read error. This chain links TRBV7-2 with TRBJ2-5; the D is unclear. The V end was cut by 5 bases, the J end by 2 bases, with 9 bases between. The CDR3 extends over 13 amino acids. Germline V gene sequence: CDR1 SGHTA, CDR2 FQGNSA. CDR3 nucleotides: TGTGCCAGCAGCGTATCCTGGCAAGAGACCCAGTACTTC. This gives the protein CASSVSWQETQYF.

The J gene is TRBJ2-1, the V gene TRBV2, with a possible D match to TRBD2 (6 bases). The CDR3 runs 15 residues. The V and J ends lost 4 bases and 4 bases respectively, with 14 bases between them. Germline lookup yields CDR1 SNHLY and CDR2 FYNNEI. CDR3 sequence (DNA): TGTGCCAGCAGTGTAGGTAGCGGAGTGTACAATGAGCAGTTCTTC. Protein product: CASSVGSGVYNEQFF.

The chain combines TRBV11-1 with TRBJ2-5, with D hard to call. This CDR3 region has 13 residues. CDR1 and CDR2 from the germline V gene are SGHAT and FQDESV (reference sequence). V was pared by 1 base and J by 11 bases, with 14 bases between. The CDR3 nucleotides read TGTGCCAGCAGCTTAGACTTCCGCAATGAGCAGTACTTC. This translates into CASSLDFRNEQYF.

The sample holds a few counts of this clonotype. This chain connects TRBV4-1 to TRBJ2-7; D may be TRBD2 (6 bases). V gave up 5 bases and J gave up 3 bases, with 20 bases separating them. CDR3 length: 16 amino acids. Germline lookup yields CDR1 MGHRA and CDR2 YSYEKL. CDR3 in DNA: TGCGCCAGCAGCGCTGCCGGGGGTCTAGCTGTCTACGAGCAGTACTTC. This codes for CASSAAGGLAVYEQYF.

This chain links TRBV13 with TRBJ1-5; TRBD1 might be the D (5 bases). This CDR3 is 13 amino acids long. Germline V lookup: CDR1 PRHDT, CDR2 FYEKMQ (reference sequence). V was cut by 1 base and J by 7 bases, with 8 bases left in between. The CDR3 DNA follows: TGTGCCAGCAGCTTAGTAGGGGAACAGCCCCAGCATTTT. Translated: CASSLVGEQPQHF.

Remarks on this clonotype: One end of the junction varies from germline; a read error may be responsible. CDR3 in amino acids: CASSSTASSYEQYF. CDR3 coding DNA: TGCGCCAGCAGCTCGACAGCCAGCTCCTACGAGCAGTACTTC. This chain uses TRBV27 with TRBJ2-7, with D possibly matching TRBD1 (5 bases). CDR3 length equals 14 residues. CDR1 is MNHEY, CDR2 SMNVEV, per germline (reference sequence).

The gene calls are TRBV7-9 and TRBJ1-4, with a weak D call TRBD1 (5 bases). CDR1 is SEHNR, CDR2 FQNEAQ, per germline (reference sequence). The CDR3 is made up of 13 amino acids. V lost 0 bases to trimming and J lost 8 bases, with 7 bases between them. CDR3 loop: CASSLAGREKLFF. The CDR3, as DNA: TGTGCCAGCAGCTTAGCGGGGCGCGAAAAACTGTTTTTT.

This clonotype was seen only a few times. The chain is built from TRBV5-1 and TRBJ2-1, with 9 bases matching TRBD2. From germline, CDR1 is SGHRS and CDR2 YFSETQ. V lost 3 bases and J lost 6; bases outside the gene matches: 10. The CDR3 totals 16 residues. For the CDR3, the DNA is TGCGCCAGCAGCTATCGTGGGCGGGAGGGCGTCAATGAGCAGTTCTTC. The encoded protein is CASSYRGREGVNEQFF.

This clonotype appeared a few times. The chain carries TRBV20-1 and TRBJ2-5; D possibly corresponds to TRBD1 (6 bases). The V gene lost 6 bases and the J gene lost 4 bases, with 18 bases spanning the gap. The CDR3 is made up of 14 amino acids. CDR1 is DFQATT, CDR2 SNEGSKA, per germline (reference sequence). In DNA, the CDR3 is TGCAGTGCCCAATCCGGGACAAGTCTAGAGACCCAGTACTTC. This sequence encodes CSAQSGTSLETQYF.

The chain couples TRBV27 to TRBJ2-6; 9 bases line up with TRBD1. V lost 2 bases and J lost 3; bases outside the gene matches: 11. The length of the CDR3 is 19 residues. In germline, CDR1 is MNHEY, CDR2 SMNVEV (reference sequence). CDR3 in amino acids: CASSLETGGIGGGANVLTF. CDR3 nucleotide sequence: TGTGCCAGCAGTTTAGAGACAGGGGGTATAGGAGGTGGGGCCAACGTCCTGACTTTC.

This clonotype was seen more than once but under ten times. The genes are TRBV9 and TRBJ2-7, with D perhaps matching TRBD2 (5 bases). This CDR3 spans 14 amino acids. The germline gives CDR1 SGDLS, CDR2 YYNGEE. Trimming stripped 3 bases from V and 3 bases from J, with 13 bases between. CDR3 nucleotides: TGTGCCAGCAGCGGTACCACGGGGAGCTACGAGCAGTACTTC. It codes for CASSGTTGSYEQYF.

This clonotype was recorded a few times. The DNA of the CDR3 is TGCAGTCAAGTCGGGGTTGCTGATACGCAGTATTTT. As protein: CSQVGVADTQYF. This chain uses TRBV20-1 with TRBJ2-3; tentatively, D is TRBD2 (5 bases). Germline CDR1 and CDR2: DFQATT and SNEGSKA (reference sequence). CDR3 size: 12 residues. The V and J ends lost 8 bases and 6 bases respectively, with 15 bases between them.